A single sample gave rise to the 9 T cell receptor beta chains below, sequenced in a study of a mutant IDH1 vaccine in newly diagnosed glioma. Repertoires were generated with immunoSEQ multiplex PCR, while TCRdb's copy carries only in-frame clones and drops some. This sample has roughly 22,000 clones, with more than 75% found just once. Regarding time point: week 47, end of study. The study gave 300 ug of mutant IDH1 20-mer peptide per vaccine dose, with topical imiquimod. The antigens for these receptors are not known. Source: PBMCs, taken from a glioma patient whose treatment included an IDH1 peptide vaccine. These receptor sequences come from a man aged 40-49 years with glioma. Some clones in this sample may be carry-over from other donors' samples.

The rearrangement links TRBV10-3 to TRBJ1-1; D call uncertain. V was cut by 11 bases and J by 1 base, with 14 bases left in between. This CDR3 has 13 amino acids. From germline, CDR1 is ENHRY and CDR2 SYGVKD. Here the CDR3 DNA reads TGTGCCGTAAGGTTAGCGTGGAACACTGAAGCTTTCTTT. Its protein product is CAVRLAWNTEAFF.

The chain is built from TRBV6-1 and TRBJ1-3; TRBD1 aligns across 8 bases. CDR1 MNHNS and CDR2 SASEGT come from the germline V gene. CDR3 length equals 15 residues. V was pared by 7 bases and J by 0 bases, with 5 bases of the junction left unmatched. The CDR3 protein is CASIPTGGSGNTIYF. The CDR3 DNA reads TGTGCCAGCATTCCCACAGGGGGCTCTGGAAACACCATATATTTT.

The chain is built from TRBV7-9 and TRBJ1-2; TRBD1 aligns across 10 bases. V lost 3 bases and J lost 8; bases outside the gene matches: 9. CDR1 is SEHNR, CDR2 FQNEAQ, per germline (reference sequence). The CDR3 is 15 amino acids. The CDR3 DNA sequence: TGTGCCAGCAGCTTGGCCGACAGGGGGCTAGAAGGCTACACCTTC. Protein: CASSLADRGLEGYTF.

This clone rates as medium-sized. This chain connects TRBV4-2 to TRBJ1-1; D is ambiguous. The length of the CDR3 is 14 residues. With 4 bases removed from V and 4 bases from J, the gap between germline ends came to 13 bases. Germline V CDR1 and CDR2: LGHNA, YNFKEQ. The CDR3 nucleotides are TGTGCCAGCAGCCCCTCCATTCATGGCACTGAAGCTTTCTTT. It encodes CASSPSIHGTEAFF.

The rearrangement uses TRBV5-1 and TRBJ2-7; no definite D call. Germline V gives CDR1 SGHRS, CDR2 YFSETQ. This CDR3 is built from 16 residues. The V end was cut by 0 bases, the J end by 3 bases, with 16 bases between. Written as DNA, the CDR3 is TGCGCCAGCAGCTTGGGGCCCCCTACTGAAGACTACGAGCAGTACTTC. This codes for CASSLGPPTEDYEQYF. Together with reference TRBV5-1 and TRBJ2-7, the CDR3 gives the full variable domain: KAGVTQTPRYLIKTRGQQVTLSCSPISGHRSVSWYQQTPGQGLQFLFEYFSETQRNKGNFPGRFSGRQFSNSRSEMNVSTLELGDSALYLCASSLGPPTEDYEQYFGPGTRLTVT.

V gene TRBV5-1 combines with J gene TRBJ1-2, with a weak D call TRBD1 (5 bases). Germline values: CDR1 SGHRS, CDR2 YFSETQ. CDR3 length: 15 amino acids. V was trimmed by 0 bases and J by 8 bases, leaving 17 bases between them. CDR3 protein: CASSLVIDSTVGYTF. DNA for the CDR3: TGCGCCAGCAGCTTGGTTATAGACAGTACCGTCGGCTACACCTTC.

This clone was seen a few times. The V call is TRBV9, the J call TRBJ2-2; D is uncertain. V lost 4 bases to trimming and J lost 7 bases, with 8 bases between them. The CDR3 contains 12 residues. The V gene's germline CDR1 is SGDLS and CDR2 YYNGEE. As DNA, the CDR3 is TGTGCCAGCAGCCTAATGGGCGGGGAGCTGTTTTTT. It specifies CASSLMGGELFF.

CDR3 amino acids: CASSETERGYGYTF. As DNA, the CDR3 is TGTGCCAGCAGTGAAACGGAGAGGGGCTATGGCTACACCTTC. The chain joins TRBV6-1 to TRBJ1-2, with D tentatively TRBD1 (5 bases). The CDR3 runs to 14 residues. V lost 2 bases and J lost 4, with 11 bases in between. CDR1 is MNHNS and CDR2 is SASEGT in the germline V gene.

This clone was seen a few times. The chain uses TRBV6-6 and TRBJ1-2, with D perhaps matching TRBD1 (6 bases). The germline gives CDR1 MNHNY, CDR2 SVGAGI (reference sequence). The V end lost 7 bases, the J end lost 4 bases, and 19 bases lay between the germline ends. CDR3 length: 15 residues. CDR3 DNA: TGTGCCAGCACTATAGTACTCGGGACACTCTATGGCTACACCTTC. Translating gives CASTIVLGTLYGYTF.